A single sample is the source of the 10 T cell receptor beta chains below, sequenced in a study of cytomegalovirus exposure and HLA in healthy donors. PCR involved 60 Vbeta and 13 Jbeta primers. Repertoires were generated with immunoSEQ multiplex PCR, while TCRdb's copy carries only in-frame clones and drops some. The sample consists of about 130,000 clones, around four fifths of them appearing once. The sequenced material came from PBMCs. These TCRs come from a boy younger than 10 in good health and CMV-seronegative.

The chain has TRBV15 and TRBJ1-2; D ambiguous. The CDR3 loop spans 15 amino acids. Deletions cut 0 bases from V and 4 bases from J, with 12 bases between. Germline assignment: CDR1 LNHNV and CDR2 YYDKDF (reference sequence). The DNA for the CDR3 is TGTGCCACCAGCAGAGATCTATCCTCCCGCTATGGCTACACCTTC. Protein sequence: CATSRDLSSRYGYTF.

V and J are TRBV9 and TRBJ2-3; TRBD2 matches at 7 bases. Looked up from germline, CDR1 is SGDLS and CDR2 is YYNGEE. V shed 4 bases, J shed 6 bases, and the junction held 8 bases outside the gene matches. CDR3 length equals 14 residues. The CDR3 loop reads CASSLLGGMDTQYF. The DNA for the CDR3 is TGTGCCAGCAGCCTCTTGGGAGGGATGGATACGCAGTATTTT.

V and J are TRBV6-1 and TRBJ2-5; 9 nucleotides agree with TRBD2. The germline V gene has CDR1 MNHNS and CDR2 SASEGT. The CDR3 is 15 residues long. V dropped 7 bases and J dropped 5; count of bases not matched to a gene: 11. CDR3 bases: TGTGCCAGCATACGCACTGAGGCGGGAGGGGAGACCCAGTACTTC. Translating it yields CASIRTEAGGETQYF.

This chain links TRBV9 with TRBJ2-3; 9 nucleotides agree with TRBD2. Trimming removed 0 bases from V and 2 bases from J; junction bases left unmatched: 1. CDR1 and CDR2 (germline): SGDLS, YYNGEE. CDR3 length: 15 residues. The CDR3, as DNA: TGTGCCAGCAGCGTAGGCGGGAGGGACACAGATACGCAGTATTTT. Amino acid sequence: CASSVGGRDTDTQYF.

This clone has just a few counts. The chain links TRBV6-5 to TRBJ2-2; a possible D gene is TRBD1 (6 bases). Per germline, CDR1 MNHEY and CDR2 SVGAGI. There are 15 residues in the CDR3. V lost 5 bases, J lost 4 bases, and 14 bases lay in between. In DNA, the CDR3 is TGTGCCAGCAGTGTACAGGGTGGGGGCACCGGGGAGCTGTTTTTT. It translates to CASSVQGGGTGELFF.

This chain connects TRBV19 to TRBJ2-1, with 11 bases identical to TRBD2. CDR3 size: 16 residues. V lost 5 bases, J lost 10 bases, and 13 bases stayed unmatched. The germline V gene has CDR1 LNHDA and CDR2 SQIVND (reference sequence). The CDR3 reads CASSAGLAGGVREQFF. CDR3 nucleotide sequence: TGTGCCAGTAGTGCCGGACTAGCGGGTGGGGTAAGGGAGCAGTTCTTC.

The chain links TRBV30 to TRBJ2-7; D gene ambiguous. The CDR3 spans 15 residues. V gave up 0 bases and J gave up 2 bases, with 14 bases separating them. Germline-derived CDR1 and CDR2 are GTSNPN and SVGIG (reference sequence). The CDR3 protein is CAWSVPSSEAYEQYF. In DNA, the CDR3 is TGTGCCTGGAGTGTACCCAGCTCCGAGGCCTACGAGCAGTACTTC.

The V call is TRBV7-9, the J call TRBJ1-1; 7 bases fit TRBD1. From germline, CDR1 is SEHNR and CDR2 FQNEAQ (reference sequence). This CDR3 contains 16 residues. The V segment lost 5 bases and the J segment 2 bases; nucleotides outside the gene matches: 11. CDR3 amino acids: CASSGLRGRVNTEAFF. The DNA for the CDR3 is TGTGCCAGCAGCGGTCTCAGGGGGAGAGTTAACACTGAAGCTTTCTTT.

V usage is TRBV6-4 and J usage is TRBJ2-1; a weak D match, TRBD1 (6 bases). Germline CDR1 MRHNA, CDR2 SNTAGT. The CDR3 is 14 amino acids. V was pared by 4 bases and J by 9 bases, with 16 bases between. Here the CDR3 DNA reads TGTGCCAGCAGTGGGGGGCAGGGGTATAGTGAGCAGTTCTTC. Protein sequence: CASSGGQGYSEQFF.

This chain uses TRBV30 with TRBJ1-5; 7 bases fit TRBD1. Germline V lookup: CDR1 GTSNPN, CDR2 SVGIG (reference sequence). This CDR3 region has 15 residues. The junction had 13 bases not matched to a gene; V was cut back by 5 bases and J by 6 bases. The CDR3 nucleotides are TGTGCCTGGGGTGGAGGTTTGACAGGGAGTCAGCCCCAGCATTTT. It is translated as CAWGGGLTGSQPQHF. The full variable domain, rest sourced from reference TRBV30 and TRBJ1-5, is SQTIHQWPATLVQPVGSPLSLECTVEGTSNPNLYWYRQAAGRGLQLLFYSVGIGQISSEVPQNLSASRPQDRQFILSSKKLLLSDSGFYLCAWGGGLTGSQPQHFGDGTRLSIL.